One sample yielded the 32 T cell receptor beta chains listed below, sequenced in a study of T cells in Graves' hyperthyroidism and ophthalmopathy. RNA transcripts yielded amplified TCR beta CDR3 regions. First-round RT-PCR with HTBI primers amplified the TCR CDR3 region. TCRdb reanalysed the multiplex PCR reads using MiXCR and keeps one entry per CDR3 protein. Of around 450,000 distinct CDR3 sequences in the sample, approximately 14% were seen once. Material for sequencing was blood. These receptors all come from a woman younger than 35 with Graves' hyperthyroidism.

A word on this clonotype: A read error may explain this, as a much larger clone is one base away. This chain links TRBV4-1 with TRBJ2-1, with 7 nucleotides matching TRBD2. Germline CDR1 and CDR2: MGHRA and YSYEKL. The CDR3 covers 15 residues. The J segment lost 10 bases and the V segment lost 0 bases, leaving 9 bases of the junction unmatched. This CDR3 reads CASSQEWGRAHEQFF. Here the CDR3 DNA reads TGCGCCAGCAGCCAAGAGTGGGGGAGGGCCCACGAGCAGTTCTTC.

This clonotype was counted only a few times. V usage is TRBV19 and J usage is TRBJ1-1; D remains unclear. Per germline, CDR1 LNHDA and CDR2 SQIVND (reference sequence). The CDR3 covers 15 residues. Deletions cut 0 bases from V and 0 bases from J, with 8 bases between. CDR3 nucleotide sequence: TGTGCCAGTAGTATAGATAGCAGAGTGAACACTGAAGCTTTCTTT. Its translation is CASSIDSRVNTEAFF. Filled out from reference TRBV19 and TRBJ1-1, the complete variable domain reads DGGITQSPKYLFRKEGQNVTLSCEQNLNHDAMYWYRQDPGQGLRLIYYSQIVNDFQKGDIAEGYSVSREKKESFPLTVTSAQKNPTAFYLCASSIDSRVNTEAFFGQGTRLTVV.

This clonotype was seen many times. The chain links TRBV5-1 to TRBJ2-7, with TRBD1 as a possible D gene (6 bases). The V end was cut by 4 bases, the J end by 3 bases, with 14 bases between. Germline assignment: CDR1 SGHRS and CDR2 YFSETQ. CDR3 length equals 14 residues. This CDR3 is CASSPRKGDYEQYF. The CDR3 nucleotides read TGCGCCAGCAGCCCCCGCAAGGGGGACTACGAGCAGTACTTC.

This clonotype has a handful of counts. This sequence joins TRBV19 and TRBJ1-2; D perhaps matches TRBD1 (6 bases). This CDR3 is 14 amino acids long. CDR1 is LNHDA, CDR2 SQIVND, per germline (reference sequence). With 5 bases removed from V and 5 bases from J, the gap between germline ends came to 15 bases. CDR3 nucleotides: TGTGCCAGTAGTCCCAGGAAGGGGGAGTATGGCTACACCTTC. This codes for CASSPRKGEYGYTF.

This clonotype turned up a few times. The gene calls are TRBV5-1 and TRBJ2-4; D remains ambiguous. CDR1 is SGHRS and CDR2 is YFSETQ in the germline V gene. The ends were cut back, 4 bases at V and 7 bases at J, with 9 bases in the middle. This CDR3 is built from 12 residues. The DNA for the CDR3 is TGCGCCAGCAGCCCAAATTCGAACATTCAGTACTTC. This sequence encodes CASSPNSNIQYF.

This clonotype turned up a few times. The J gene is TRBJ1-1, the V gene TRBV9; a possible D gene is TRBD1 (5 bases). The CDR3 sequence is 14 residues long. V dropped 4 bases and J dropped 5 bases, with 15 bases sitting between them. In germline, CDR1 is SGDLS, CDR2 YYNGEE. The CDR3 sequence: CASSRGGVSTEAFF. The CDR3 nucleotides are TGTGCCAGCAGCAGGGGAGGGGTTAGTACTGAAGCTTTCTTT.

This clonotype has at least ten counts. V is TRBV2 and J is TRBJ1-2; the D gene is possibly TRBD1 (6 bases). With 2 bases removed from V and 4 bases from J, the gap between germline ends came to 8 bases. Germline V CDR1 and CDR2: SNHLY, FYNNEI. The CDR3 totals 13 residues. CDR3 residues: CASSERQVYGYTF. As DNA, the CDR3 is TGTGCCAGCAGTGAACGACAGGTCTATGGCTACACCTTC.

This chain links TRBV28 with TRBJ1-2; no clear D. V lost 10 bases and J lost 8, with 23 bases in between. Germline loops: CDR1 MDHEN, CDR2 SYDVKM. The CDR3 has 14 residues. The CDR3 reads CAIIPTLRARGYTF. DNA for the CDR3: TGTGCCATCATACCCACCCTGAGGGCAAGGGGCTACACCTTC.

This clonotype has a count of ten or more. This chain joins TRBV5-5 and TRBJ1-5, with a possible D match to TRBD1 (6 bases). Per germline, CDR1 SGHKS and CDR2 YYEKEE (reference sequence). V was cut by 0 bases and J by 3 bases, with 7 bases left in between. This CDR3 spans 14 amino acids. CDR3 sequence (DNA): TGTGCCAGCAGCTTGGCAGGGGCCAATCAGCCCCAGCATTTT. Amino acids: CASSLAGANQPQHF.

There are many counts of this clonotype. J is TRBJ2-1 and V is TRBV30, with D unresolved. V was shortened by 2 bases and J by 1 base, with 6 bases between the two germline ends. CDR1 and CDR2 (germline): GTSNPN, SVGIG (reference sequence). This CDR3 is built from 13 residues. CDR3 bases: TGTGCCTGGAGTAAGGGTTCCTACAATGAGCAGTTCTTC. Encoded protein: CAWSKGSYNEQFF.

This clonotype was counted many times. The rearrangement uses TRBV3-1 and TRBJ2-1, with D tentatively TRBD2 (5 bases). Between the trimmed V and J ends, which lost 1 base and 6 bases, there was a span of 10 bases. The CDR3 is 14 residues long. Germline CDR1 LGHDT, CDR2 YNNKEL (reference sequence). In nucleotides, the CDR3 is TGTGCCAGCAGCCAAGTCATTCGGGGCAATGAGCAGTTCTTC. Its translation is CASSQVIRGNEQFF.

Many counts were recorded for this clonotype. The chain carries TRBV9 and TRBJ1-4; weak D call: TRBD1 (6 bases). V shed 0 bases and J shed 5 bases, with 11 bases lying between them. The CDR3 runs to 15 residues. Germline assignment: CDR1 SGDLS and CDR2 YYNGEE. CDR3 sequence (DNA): TGTGCCAGCAGCGTAGGGGGGGCAATCAATGAAAAACTGTTTTTT. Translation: CASSVGGAINEKLFF.

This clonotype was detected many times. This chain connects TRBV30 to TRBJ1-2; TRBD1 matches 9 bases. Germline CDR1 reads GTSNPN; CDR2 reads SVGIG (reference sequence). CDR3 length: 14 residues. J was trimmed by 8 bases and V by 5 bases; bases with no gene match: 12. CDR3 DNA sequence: TGTGCCTGGGTGGACTCGGGACAGGGACGCGGCTACACCTTC. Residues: CAWVDSGQGRGYTF.

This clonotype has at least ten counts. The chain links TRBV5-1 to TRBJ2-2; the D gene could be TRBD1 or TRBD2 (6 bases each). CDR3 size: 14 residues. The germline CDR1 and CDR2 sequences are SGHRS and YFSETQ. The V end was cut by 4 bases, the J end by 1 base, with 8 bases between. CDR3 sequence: CASSAGQNTGELFF. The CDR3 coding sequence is TGCGCCAGCAGCGCGGGACAGAACACCGGGGAGCTGTTTTTT. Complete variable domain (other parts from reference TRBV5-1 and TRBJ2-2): KAGVTQTPRYLIKTRGQQVTLSCSPISGHRSVSWYQQTPGQGLQFLFEYFSETQRNKGNFPGRFSGRQFSNSRSEMNVSTLELGDSALYLCASSAGQNTGELFFGEGSRLTVL.

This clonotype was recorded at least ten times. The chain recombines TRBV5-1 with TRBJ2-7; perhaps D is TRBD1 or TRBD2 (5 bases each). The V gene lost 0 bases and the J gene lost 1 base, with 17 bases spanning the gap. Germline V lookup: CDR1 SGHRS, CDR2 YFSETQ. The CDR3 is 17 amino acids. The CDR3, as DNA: TGCGCCAGCAGCTTGGCCAGGGCTGGGGGATCATCCTACGAGCAGTACTTC. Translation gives CASSLARAGGSSYEQYF.

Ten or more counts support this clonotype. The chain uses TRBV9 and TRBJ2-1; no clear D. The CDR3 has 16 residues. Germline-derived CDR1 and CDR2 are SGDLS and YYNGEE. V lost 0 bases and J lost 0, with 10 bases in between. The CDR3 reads CASSVEARPSYNEQFF. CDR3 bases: TGTGCCAGCAGCGTAGAGGCTAGACCCTCCTACAATGAGCAGTTCTTC.

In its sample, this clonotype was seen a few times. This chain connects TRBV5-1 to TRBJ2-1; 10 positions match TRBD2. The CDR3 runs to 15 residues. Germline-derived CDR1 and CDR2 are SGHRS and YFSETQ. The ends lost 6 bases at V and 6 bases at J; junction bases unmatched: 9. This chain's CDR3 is CASISLAGESNEQFF. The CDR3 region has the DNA TGCGCCAGCATTTCTCTAGCGGGGGAGAGCAATGAGCAGTTCTTC.

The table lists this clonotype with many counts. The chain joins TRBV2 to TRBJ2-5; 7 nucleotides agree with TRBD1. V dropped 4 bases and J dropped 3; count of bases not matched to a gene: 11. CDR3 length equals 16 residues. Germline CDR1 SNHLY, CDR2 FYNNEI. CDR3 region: CASSVSLTGLKETQYF. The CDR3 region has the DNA TGTGCCAGCAGTGTGTCCCTGACAGGGTTGAAAGAGACCCAGTACTTC.

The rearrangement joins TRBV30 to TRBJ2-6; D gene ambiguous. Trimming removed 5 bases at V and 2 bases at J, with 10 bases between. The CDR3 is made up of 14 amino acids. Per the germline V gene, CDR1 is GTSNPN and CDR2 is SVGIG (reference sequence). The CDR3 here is CAWDQAAGANVLTF. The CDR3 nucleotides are TGTGCCTGGGACCAGGCGGCTGGGGCCAACGTCCTGACTTTC.

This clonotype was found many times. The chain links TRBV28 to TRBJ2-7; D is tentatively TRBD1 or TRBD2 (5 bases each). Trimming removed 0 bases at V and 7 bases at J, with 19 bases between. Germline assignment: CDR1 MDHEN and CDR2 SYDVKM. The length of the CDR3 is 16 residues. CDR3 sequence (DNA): TGTGCCAGCAGTTTATGGGGAGACAGTGTCGCCTTGGAGCAGTACTTC. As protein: CASSLWGDSVALEQYF.

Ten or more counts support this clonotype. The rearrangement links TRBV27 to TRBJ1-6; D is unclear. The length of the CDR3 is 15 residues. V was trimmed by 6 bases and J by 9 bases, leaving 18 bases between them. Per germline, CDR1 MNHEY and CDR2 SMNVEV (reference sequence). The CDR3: CASSKLHLGASPLHF. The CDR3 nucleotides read TGTGCCAGCAGCAAGCTCCATTTAGGTGCTTCACCCCTCCACTTT.

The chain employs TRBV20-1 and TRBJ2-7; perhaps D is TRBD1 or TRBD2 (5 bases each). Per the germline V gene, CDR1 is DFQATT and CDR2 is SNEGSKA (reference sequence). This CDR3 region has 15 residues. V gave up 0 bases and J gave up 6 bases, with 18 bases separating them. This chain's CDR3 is CSARDRDGSSLEQYF. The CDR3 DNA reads TGCAGTGCTAGAGATCGGGACGGTTCAAGCCTCGAGCAGTACTTC.

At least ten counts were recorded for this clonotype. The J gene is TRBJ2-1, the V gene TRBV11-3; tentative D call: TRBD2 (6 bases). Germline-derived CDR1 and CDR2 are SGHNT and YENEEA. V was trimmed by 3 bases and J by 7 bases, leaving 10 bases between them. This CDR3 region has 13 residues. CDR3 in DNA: TGTGCCAGCAGCTTTATTGCGGGGAATGAGCAGTTCTTC. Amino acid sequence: CASSFIAGNEQFF.

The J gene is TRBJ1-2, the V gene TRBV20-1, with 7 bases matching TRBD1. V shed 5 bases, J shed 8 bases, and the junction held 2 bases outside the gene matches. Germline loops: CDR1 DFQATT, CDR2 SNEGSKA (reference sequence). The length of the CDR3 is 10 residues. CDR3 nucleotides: TGCAGTGCTGGGACAGAAGGCTACACCTTC. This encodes CSAGTEGYTF.

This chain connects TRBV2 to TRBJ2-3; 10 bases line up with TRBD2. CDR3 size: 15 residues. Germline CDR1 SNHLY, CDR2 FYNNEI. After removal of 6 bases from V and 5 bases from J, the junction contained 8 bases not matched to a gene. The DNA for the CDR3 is TGTGCCAGCAGCGTCAGCGGGAGGGCCGGAGATACGCAGTATTTT. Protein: CASSVSGRAGDTQYF.

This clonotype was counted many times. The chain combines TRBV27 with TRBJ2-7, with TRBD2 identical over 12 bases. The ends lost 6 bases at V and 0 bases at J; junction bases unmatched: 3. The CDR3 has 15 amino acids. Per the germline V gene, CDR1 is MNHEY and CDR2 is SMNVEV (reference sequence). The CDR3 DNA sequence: TGTGCCAGCAGATCGACTAGCGGGAGCTCCTACGAGCAGTACTTC. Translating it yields CASRSTSGSSYEQYF.

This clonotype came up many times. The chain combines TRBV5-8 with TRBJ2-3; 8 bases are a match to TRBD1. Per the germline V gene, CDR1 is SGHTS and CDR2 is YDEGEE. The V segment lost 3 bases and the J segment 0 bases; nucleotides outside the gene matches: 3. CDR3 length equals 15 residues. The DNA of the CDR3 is TGTGCCAGCAGCTCCGACAGGGGAAGCACAGATACGCAGTATTTT. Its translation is CASSSDRGSTDTQYF.

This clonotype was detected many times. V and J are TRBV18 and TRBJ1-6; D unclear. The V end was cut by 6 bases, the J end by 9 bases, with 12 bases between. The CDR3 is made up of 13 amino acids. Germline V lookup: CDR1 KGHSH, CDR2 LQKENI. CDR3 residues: CASSSGSGSPLHF. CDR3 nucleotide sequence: TGTGCCAGCTCCTCCGGGAGTGGTTCACCCCTCCACTTT.

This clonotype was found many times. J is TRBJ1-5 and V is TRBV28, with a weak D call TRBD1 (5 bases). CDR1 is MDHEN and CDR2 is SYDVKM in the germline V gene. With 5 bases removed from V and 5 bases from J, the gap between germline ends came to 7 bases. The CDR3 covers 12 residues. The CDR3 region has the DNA TGTGCCAGCAGTACAGGTCATCAGCCCCAGCATTTT. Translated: CASSTGHQPQHF.

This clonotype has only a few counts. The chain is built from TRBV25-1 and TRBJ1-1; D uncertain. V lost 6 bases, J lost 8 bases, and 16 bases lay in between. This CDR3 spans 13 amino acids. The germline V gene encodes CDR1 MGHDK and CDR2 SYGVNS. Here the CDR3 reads CASSLGRTYEAFF. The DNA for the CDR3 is TGTGCCAGCAGCCTCGGGCGGACCTACGAAGCTTTCTTT.

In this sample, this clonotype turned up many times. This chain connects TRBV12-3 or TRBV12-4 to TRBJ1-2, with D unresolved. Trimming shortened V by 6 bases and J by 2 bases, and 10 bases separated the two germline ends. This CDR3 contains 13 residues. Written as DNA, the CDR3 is TGTGCCAGCAGCAGAGACATCAACTATGGCTACACCTTC. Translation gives CASSRDINYGYTF.

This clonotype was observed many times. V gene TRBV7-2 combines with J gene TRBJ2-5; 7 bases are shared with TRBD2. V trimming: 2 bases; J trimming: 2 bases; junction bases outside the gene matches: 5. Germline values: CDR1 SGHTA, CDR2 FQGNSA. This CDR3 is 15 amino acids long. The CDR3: CASSLNLADQETQYF. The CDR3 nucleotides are TGTGCCAGCAGCTTAAATCTAGCGGATCAAGAGACCCAGTACTTC.